The 4 T cell receptor beta chains presented below share a single source sample, sequenced in a study of T cell repertoires in cytomegalovirus infection. TCRdb used MiXCR to reprocess the reads, holding one entry per CDR3 protein. Among tens of thousands of distinct CDR3 sequences listed, about 4% were seen once. Sequenced material: PBMCs. The receptors here all came from a human donor in good health (CMV status not recorded). Some clones in this sample may be carry-over from other donors' samples.

Concerning this clonotype itself: A single base separates this from a much larger clone, so it may be a read error. This chain connects TRBV7-2 to TRBJ1-5; D possibly corresponds to TRBD1 (6 bases). Trimming shortened V by 3 bases and J by 1 base, and 13 bases separated the two germline ends. The CDR3 is made up of 16 amino acids. The V gene's germline CDR1 is SGHTA and CDR2 FQGNSA. The CDR3 spells CASSLDGGRSNQPQHF. CDR3 DNA: TGTGCCAGCAGCTTGGACGGGGGCAGGAGCAATCAGCCCCAGCATTTT.

This clonotype was seen repeatedly, ten times or more. The V and J genes are TRBV7-2 and TRBJ2-7; 8 bases line up with TRBD2. Germline values: CDR1 SGHTA, CDR2 FQGNSA. CDR3 length equals 15 residues. V shed 5 bases, J shed 5 bases, and the junction held 11 bases outside the gene matches. This chain's CDR3 is CASSPAGGGANEQYF. In nucleotides, the CDR3 is TGTGCCAGCAGCCCCGCGGGGGGAGGGGCGAACGAGCAGTACTTC.

This clonotype was recorded a few times. CDR3 DNA: TGTGCCAGCAGCTTAGTCGTAGGACTAGCGGGACTTCACAACTACGAGCAGTACTTC. Translating gives CASSLVVGLAGLHNYEQYF. This sequence joins TRBV7-2 and TRBJ2-7, with 12 bases identical to TRBD2. The germline gives CDR1 SGHTA, CDR2 FQGNSA. With 1 base clipped from V and 3 bases from J, the junction kept 13 bases outside the gene matches. The CDR3 has 19 amino acids.

This clonotype was counted at least ten times. This chain connects TRBV7-8 to TRBJ2-5; the D gene is possibly TRBD2 (6 bases). The CDR3 runs to 17 residues. Trimming shortened V by 6 bases and J by 3 bases, and 23 bases separated the two germline ends. Germline V gene sequence: CDR1 SGHVS, CDR2 FQNEAQ. For the CDR3, the DNA is TGTGCCAGCAGACTAATCGTGTCCGGACGGGGGAAAGAGACCCAGTACTTC. Its protein product is CASRLIVSGRGKETQYF.